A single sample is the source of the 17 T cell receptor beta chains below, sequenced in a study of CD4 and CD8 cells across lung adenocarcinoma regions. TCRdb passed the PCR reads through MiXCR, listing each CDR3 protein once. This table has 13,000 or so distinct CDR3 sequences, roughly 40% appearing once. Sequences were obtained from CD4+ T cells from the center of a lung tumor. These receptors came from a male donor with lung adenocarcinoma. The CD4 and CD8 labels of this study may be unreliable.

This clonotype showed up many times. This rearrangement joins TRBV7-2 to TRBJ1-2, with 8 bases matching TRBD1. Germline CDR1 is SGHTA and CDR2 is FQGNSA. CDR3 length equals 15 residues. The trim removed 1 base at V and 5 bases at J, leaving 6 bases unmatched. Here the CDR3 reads CASSLDGQGVYGYTF. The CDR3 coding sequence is TGTGCCAGCAGCTTAGACGGACAGGGTGTATATGGCTACACCTTC. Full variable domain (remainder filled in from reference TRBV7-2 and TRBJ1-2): GAGVSQSPSNKVTEKGKDVELRCDPISGHTALYWYRQSLGQGLEFLIYFQGNSAPDKSGLPSDRFSAERTGGSVSTLTIQRTQQEDSAVYLCASSLDGQGVYGYTFGSGTRLTVV.

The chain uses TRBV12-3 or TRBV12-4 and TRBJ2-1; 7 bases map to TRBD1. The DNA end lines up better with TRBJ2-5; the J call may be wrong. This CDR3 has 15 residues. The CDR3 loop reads CASRYGTVDEQTQYF. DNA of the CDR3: TGTGCCAGCAGGTATGGGACAGTGGATGAACAGACCCAGTACTTC.

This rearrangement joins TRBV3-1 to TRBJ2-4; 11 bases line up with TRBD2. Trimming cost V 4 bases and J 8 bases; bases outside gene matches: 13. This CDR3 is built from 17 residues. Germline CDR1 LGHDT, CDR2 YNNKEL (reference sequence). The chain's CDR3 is CASSPYLAGGGGDIQYF. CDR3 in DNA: TGTGCCAGCAGCCCCTACCTAGCGGGGGGTGGAGGTGACATTCAGTACTTC.

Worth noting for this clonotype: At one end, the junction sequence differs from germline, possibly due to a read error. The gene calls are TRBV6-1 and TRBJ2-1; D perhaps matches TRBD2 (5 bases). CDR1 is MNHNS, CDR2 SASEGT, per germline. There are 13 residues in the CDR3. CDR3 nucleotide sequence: TGTGCCAGCCGTGAAGGGAGCAGAGATGAGCAGTTTTTC. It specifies CASREGSRDEQFF.

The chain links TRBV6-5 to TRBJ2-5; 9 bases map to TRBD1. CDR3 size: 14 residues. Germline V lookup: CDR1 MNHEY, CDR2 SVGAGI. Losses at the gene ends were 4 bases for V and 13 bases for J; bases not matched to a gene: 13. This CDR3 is CASSSGTGIGLGYF. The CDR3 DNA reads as TGTGCCAGCAGTTCCGGGACAGGGATTGGGCTTGGGTACTTC.

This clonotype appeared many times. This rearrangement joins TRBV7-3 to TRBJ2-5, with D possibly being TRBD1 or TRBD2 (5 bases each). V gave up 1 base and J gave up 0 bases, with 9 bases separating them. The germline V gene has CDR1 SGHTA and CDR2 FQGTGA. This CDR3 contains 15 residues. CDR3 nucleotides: TGTGCCAGCAGCTTAATGGGGACGGACCAAGAGACCCAGTACTTC. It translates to CASSLMGTDQETQYF.

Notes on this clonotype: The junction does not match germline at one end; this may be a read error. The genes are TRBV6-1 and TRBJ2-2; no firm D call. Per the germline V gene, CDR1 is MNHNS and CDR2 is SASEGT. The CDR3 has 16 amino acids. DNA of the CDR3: TGTGCCAGTCCCCAACTCCAGGCAGTGAGCACCGGTACGCTGTATTTT. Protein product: CASPQLQAVSTGTLYF.

Here the CDR3 DNA reads TGCAGTGCTAGAGATATAATGTTCGCCGGGGTTGACAATGAGCAGTTCTTC. Amino acid sequence: CSARDIMFAGVDNEQFF. V gene TRBV20-1 combines with J gene TRBJ2-1, with a tentative D call TRBD2 (5 bases). The V gene's germline CDR1 is DFQATT and CDR2 SNEGSKA (reference sequence). V was pared by 0 bases and J by 5 bases, with 20 bases between. The CDR3 runs to 17 residues.

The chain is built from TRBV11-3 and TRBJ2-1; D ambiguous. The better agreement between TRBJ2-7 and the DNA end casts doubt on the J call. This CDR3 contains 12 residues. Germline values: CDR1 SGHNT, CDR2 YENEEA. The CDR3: CASSLAAYEQYF. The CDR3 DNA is TGTGCCAGCAGCTTAGCCGCTTACGAGCAGTACTTC.

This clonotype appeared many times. The CDR3 reads CASSGGRSSYNSPLHF. CDR3 in DNA: TGTGCCAGCAGTGGGGGACGGAGCTCCTATAATTCACCCCTCCACTTT. V gene TRBV6-4 combines with J gene TRBJ1-6; D perhaps matches TRBD1 (5 bases). Trimming left V 4 bases short and J 0 bases short, with 10 bases between. Germline V gene sequence: CDR1 MRHNA, CDR2 SNTAGT. This CDR3 contains 16 residues.

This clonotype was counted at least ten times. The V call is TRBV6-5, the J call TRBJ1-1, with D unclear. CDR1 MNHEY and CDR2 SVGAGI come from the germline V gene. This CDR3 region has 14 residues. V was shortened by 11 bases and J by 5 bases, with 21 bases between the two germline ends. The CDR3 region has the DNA TGTGCCGCCCGGGCCCCCGTCGTGGGGACTGAAGCTTTCTTT. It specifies CAARAPVVGTEAFF.

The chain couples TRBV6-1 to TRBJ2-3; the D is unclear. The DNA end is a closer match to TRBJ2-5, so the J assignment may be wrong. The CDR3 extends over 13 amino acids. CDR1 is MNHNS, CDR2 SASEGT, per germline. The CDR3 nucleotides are TGTGCCAGCACGGGCAGAGAGCAAGAGACCCAGTACTTC. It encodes CASTGREQETQYF.

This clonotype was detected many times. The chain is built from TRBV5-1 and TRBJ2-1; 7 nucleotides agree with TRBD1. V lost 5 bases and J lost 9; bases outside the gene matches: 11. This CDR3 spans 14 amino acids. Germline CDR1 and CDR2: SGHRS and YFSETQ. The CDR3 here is CASSLDRARTEQFF. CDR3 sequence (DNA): TGCGCCAGCAGTTTAGACAGGGCTAGAACTGAGCAGTTCTTC.

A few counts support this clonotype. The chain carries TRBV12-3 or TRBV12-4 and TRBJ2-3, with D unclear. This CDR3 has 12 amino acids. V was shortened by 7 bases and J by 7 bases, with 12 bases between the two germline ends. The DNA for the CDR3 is TGTGCCAGCACCCTTGTGGGTAATACGCAGTATTTT. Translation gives CASTLVGNTQYF.

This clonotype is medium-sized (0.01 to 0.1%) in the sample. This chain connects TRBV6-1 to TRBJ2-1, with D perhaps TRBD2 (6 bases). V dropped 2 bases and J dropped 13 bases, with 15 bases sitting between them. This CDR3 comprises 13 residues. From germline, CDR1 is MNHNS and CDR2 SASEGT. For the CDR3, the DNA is TGTGCCAGCAGTGAACGGGAGCAAGAGACCCAGTTCTTC. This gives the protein CASSEREQETQFF.

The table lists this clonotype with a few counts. Written as DNA, the CDR3 is TGTGCCAGCAGCGTAGCTGCGGGAGCCGGCACAGATACGCAGTATTTT. It yields the protein CASSVAAGAGTDTQYF. The V and J genes are TRBV9 and TRBJ2-3; 7 bases align to TRBD2. The CDR3 is made up of 16 amino acids. The germline CDR1 and CDR2 sequences are SGDLS and YYNGEE. With 0 bases clipped from V and 1 base from J, the junction kept 5 bases outside the gene matches.

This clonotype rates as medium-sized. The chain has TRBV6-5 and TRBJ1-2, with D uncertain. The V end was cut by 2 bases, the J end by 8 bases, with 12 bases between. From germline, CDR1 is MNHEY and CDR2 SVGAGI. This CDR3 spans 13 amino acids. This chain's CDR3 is CASSYGGPRGYTF. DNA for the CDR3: TGTGCCAGCAGTTACGGAGGGCCACGGGGCTACACCTTC.